A single sample is the source of the 21 T cell receptor beta chains below, sequenced in a study of cytomegalovirus exposure and HLA in healthy donors. Amplification used 60 Vbeta primers and 13 Jbeta primers. TCRdb keeps only in-frame clones here, not all; method: immunoSEQ multiplex PCR. This table holds some 90,000 clones, 80% found once. The sequenced sample consisted of PBMCs. These receptors were obtained from a man aged 50 or older in good health and CMV-seropositive.

CDR3 protein: CASTEGQFNEQFF. For the CDR3, the DNA is TGTGCCAGCACCGAGGGACAATTCAATGAGCAGTTCTTC. The V call is TRBV6-6, the J call TRBJ2-1; weak D call: TRBD1 (6 bases). The germline V and J ends were trimmed by 7 bases and 6 bases, with 13 bases remaining between them. Germline CDR1 MNHNY, CDR2 SVGAGI (reference sequence). The CDR3 has 13 residues.

This chain uses TRBV10-1 with TRBJ2-1, with D perhaps matching TRBD2 (5 bases). The CDR3 spans 14 residues. V was clipped by 4 bases and J by 6 bases, with 13 bases between them. Germline lookup yields CDR1 WNHNN and CDR2 SYGVQD (reference sequence). CDR3 protein: CASSGPLDFNEQFF. As DNA, the CDR3 is TGCGCCAGCAGTGGGCCGCTGGACTTCAATGAGCAGTTCTTC.

V and J are TRBV4-2 and TRBJ1-1; possible D gene TRBD1, 6 bases. Trimming removed 0 bases at V and 5 bases at J, with 10 bases between. This CDR3 is built from 14 residues. Germline loops: CDR1 LGHNA, CDR2 YNFKEQ. Here the CDR3 reads CASSQDRTGTEAFF. CDR3 nucleotides: TGTGCCAGCAGCCAAGATAGAACAGGGACTGAAGCTTTCTTT.

The V gene is TRBV10-2, the J gene TRBJ1-6, with D possibly TRBD1 on 6 matching bases. Germline V lookup: CDR1 WSHSY, CDR2 SAAADI. Trimming removed 1 base from V and 13 bases from J, with 17 bases in between. The CDR3 extends over 15 amino acids. CDR3 sequence: CASSELGTGWSPLHF. CDR3 in DNA: TGCGCCAGCAGTGAGTTAGGAACAGGGTGGTCCCCCCTCCACTTT.

V gene TRBV27 combines with J gene TRBJ1-2, with TRBD1 matching 8 bases. J gave up 8 bases and V 6 bases, and 11 bases lay outside the gene matches. This CDR3 is 14 amino acids long. Germline V gene data show CDR1 as MNHEY and CDR2 as SMNVEV (reference sequence). For the CDR3, the DNA is TGTGCCAGCAGGGCCCAGGGGGCGTCCTACGGCTACACCTTC. The encoded protein is CASRAQGASYGYTF.

This chain links TRBV7-2 with TRBJ2-1, with D unresolved. V lost 1 base and J lost 9, with 10 bases in between. CDR1 is SGHTA and CDR2 is FQGNSA in the germline V gene. The CDR3 runs to 13 residues. For the CDR3, the DNA is TGTGCCAGCAGCTTAGACCTAGGTGGTGAGCAGTTCTTC. This encodes CASSLDLGGEQFF.

The rearrangement links TRBV7-2 to TRBJ1-1; D gene ambiguous. Trimming left V 3 bases short and J 2 bases short, with 7 bases between. The CDR3 sequence is 13 residues long. CDR1 is SGHTA, CDR2 FQGNSA, per germline. The CDR3, as DNA: TGTGCCAGCAGCTTTCGGGTAAACACTGAAGCTTTCTTT. Its translation is CASSFRVNTEAFF. Full variable domain (missing parts from reference TRBV7-2 and TRBJ1-1): GAGVSQSPSNKVTEKGKDVELRCDPISGHTALYWYRQSLGQGLEFLIYFQGNSAPDKSGLPSDRFSAERTGGSVSTLTIQRTQQEDSAVYLCASSFRVNTEAFFGQGTRLTVV.

This chain joins TRBV7-3 and TRBJ1-3; 9 bases line up with TRBD1. The CDR3 runs 17 residues. Germline loops: CDR1 SGHTA, CDR2 FQGTGA. V shed 9 bases, J shed 4 bases, and the junction held 16 bases outside the gene matches. CDR3 loop: CASSPFPGTGFGNTIYF. CDR3 DNA sequence: TGTGCCAGTTCTCCTTTTCCCGGGACAGGGTTCGGAAACACCATATATTTT.

This sequence joins TRBV6-1 and TRBJ1-5; no definite D call. The CDR3 contains 16 residues. The V end was cut by 2 bases, the J end by 0 bases, with 11 bases between. Germline V lookup: CDR1 MNHNS, CDR2 SASEGT. The CDR3 sequence is CASSELGVVSNQPQHF. As DNA, the CDR3 is TGTGCCAGCAGTGAACTGGGAGTAGTTAGCAATCAGCCCCAGCATTTT.

This clone appeared a single time. This rearrangement joins TRBV19 to TRBJ2-3; maybe TRBD2 (6 bases). Germline V lookup: CDR1 LNHDA, CDR2 SQIVND (reference sequence). This CDR3 has 14 residues. Deletions cut 8 bases from V and 2 bases from J, with 14 bases between. Here the CDR3 reads CASGEAGSTDTQYF. The CDR3 DNA reads TGTGCCAGTGGGGAGGCCGGGTCCACAGATACGCAGTATTTT.

This chain uses TRBV7-2 with TRBJ1-2; 7 bases match TRBD1. From germline, CDR1 is SGHTA and CDR2 FQGNSA. This CDR3 spans 15 amino acids. V trimming: 5 bases; J trimming: 4 bases; junction bases outside the gene matches: 10. The CDR3 reads CASSPLPGTVYGYTF. CDR3 in DNA: TGTGCCAGCAGCCCCCTACCAGGGACAGTCTATGGCTACACCTTC.

This chain uses TRBV11-3 with TRBJ2-5; D not resolved. CDR3 length: 13 residues. The V gene's germline CDR1 is SGHNT and CDR2 YENEEA. The ends were cut back, 5 bases at V and 7 bases at J, with 14 bases in the middle. For the CDR3, the DNA is TGTGCCAGCAGCCTTAGCCCCTCCGGGACCCAGTACTTC. It encodes CASSLSPSGTQYF.

V usage is TRBV5-5 and J usage is TRBJ1-3; D is uncertain. Trimming pared 7 bases from V and 4 bases from J, leaving 12 bases between. There are 13 residues in the CDR3. Germline loops: CDR1 SGHKS, CDR2 YYEKEE (reference sequence). CDR3 in amino acids: CASGVDWGNTIYF. As DNA, the CDR3 is TGTGCCAGCGGCGTCGACTGGGGAAACACCATATATTTT.

This clone was found a few times. V usage is TRBV6-4 and J usage is TRBJ2-1; 11 bases are shared with TRBD2. Per germline, CDR1 MRHNA and CDR2 SNTAGT. The junction had 2 bases not matched to a gene; V was cut back by 3 bases and J by 4 bases. The CDR3 extends over 15 amino acids. The DNA for the CDR3 is TGTGCCAGCAGTGAGGTAGCGGGAGGGTACAATGAGCAGTTCTTC. Translated, it gives CASSEVAGGYNEQFF.

The CDR3 here is CASSPGGLARTYEQYF. CDR3 nucleotides: TGTGCCAGCAGCCCCGGGGGACTAGCGAGGACGTACGAGCAGTACTTC. This rearrangement joins TRBV9 to TRBJ2-7; 10 bases map to TRBD2. CDR3 length: 16 residues. Looked up from germline, CDR1 is SGDLS and CDR2 is YYNGEE. The junction had 11 bases not matched to a gene; V was cut back by 4 bases and J by 4 bases.

The rearrangement links TRBV7-2 to TRBJ2-2; tentatively, D is TRBD2 (6 bases). V was clipped by 6 bases and J by 5 bases, with 13 bases between them. CDR1 and CDR2 from the germline V gene are SGHTA and FQGNSA. The CDR3 loop spans 14 amino acids. In DNA form, the CDR3 reads TGTGCCAGCAGGTTTACTAGCTATACCGGGGAGCTGTTTTTT. Translated, it gives CASRFTSYTGELFF.

This clone came up once. The rearrangement uses TRBV9 and TRBJ1-4, with D possibly TRBD1 on 5 matching bases. V was pared by 3 bases and J by 4 bases, with 10 bases between. Germline CDR1 is SGDLS and CDR2 is YYNGEE. The CDR3 is 14 residues long. CDR3 residues: CASSGDSINEKLFF. The CDR3 region has the DNA TGTGCCAGCAGCGGTGACAGCATTAATGAAAAACTGTTTTTT.

V usage is TRBV7-2 and J usage is TRBJ2-3; 12 nucleotides agree with TRBD2. With 3 bases clipped from V and 6 bases from J, the junction kept 1 base outside the gene matches. The germline CDR1 and CDR2 sequences are SGHTA and FQGNSA. The CDR3 totals 14 residues. CDR3 coding DNA: TGTGCCAGCAGCTTTGGACTAGCGGGGGATACGCAGTATTTT. Amino acids: CASSFGLAGDTQYF.

This chain connects TRBV5-1 to TRBJ2-5, with a weak D call TRBD2 (5 bases). Gene TRBJ2-7 matches the end of the DNA better, so the J call may be wrong. This CDR3 comprises 14 residues. Germline V gives CDR1 SGHRS, CDR2 YFSETQ. This CDR3 reads CASSFPSGSYEQYF. The CDR3, as DNA: TGCGCCAGCAGTTTCCCAAGCGGTTCCTACGAGCAGTACTTC.

The chain carries TRBV4-2 and TRBJ1-2, with a weak D call TRBD1 (6 bases). Trimming pared 0 bases from V and 4 bases from J, leaving 9 bases between. The germline CDR1 and CDR2 sequences are LGHNA and YNFKEQ. CDR3 length equals 14 residues. The CDR3 DNA follows: TGTGCCAGCAGCCAAGATGCGGACAGCTATGGCTACACCTTC. This codes for CASSQDADSYGYTF.

The V call is TRBV27, the J call TRBJ1-1; D is unresolved. The germline V gene has CDR1 MNHEY and CDR2 SMNVEV (reference sequence). Trimming stripped 1 base from V and 1 base from J, with 7 bases between. This CDR3 has 14 residues. In nucleotides, the CDR3 is TGTGCCAGCAGTTTATATGGAGCGAACACTGAAGCTTTCTTT. Protein sequence: CASSLYGANTEAFF.